The 10 T cell receptor beta chains below come from one sample, sequenced in a study of CD8+ T cells in alopecia areata (dated by TCRdb to the late 2010s). Library preparation employed the immunoSEQ multiplex PCR assay. RNA was extracted from all samples and reverse transcribed into cDNA, which served as template for TCR sequencing. TCRdb obtained this table from immuneACCESS and retained in-frame rearrangements with V and J assigned. These tables miss some clones; where compared with another copy, unresolved V genes account for less than half of the shortfall, and the remainder is unexplained. The sample table holds over 100,000 clones, of which less than 75% were seen once. Of the sample, more than 10% falls within the top ten clones. Reading the label with the study, this specimen's time point is: 20 to 30 weeks on oral tofacitinib. In light of the paper, this sample's treatment or condition label describes: oral pan-JAK inhibitor, 5-10 mg twice daily.

Specimen: CD8+ T cells sorted from blood, collected at week 24, from a patient treated with tofacitinib. The receptors were gathered from a human donor with alopecia areata.

This sequence joins TRBV15 and TRBJ2-7; D is possibly TRBD2 (6 bases). The CDR3 is 14 residues long. The germline V gene encodes CDR1 LNHNV and CDR2 YYDKDF (reference sequence). Between the trimmed V and J ends, which lost 6 bases and 0 bases, there was a span of 12 bases. In DNA, the CDR3 is TGTGCCACCAGTGGGGGGTCGGGCTCCTACGAGCAGTACTTC. Residues: CATSGGSGSYEQYF.

The V gene is TRBV6-6, the J gene TRBJ2-1; the D is unclear. CDR3 length: 13 residues. Germline V gene data show CDR1 as MNHNY and CDR2 as SVGAGI (reference sequence). Deletions cut 0 bases from V and 8 bases from J, with 8 bases between. The CDR3, as DNA: TGTGCCAGCAGTTACTCGTTGGGCTATGAGCAGTTCTTC. Translated: CASSYSLGYEQFF.

This CDR3 is CASSRTGDTEAFF. CDR3 bases: TGTGCCAGCAGCAGGACAGGGGACACTGAAGCTTTCTTT. The chain links TRBV5-4 to TRBJ1-1, with 9 positions matching TRBD1. The CDR3 runs to 13 residues. Losses at the gene ends were 4 bases for V and 3 bases for J; bases not matched to a gene: 1. Germline assignment: CDR1 SGHNT and CDR2 YYREEE (reference sequence). Full variable domain (rest looked up from reference TRBV5-4 and TRBJ1-1): ETGVTQSPTHLIKTRGQQVTLRCSSQSGHNTVSWYQQALGQGPQFIFQYYREEENGRGNFPPRFSGLQFPNYSSELNVNALELDDSALYLCASSRTGDTEAFFGQGTRLTVV.

This chain connects TRBV29-1 to TRBJ1-1; D gene unclear. The CDR3 has 12 residues. CDR1 and CDR2 (germline): SQVTM, ANQGSEA. The V and J ends lost 6 bases and 0 bases respectively, with 8 bases between them. CDR3 sequence (DNA): TGCAGCGTCCTCTATATGAACACTGAAGCTTTCTTT. Translation: CSVLYMNTEAFF.

This chain connects TRBV2 to TRBJ2-4; D is possibly TRBD2 (6 bases). CDR3 size: 13 residues. Deletions cut 6 bases from V and 8 bases from J, with 14 bases between. Germline CDR1 is SNHLY and CDR2 is FYNNEI. This chain's CDR3 is CASRSGGADIQYF. In DNA form, the CDR3 reads TGTGCCAGCAGATCTGGAGGGGCGGACATTCAGTACTTC.

The gene calls are TRBV6-6 and TRBJ2-7; D might be TRBD1 (6 bases). V lost 5 bases and J lost 0, with 17 bases in between. The CDR3 has 16 amino acids. Germline-derived CDR1 and CDR2 are MNHNY and SVGAGI (reference sequence). In nucleotides, the CDR3 is TGTGCCAGCAGTCTTCCTCCGGGACACCCCTCCTACGAGCAGTACTTC. Protein: CASSLPPGHPSYEQYF.

The rearrangement uses TRBV9 and TRBJ1-2; 8 bases agree with TRBD1. The CDR3 length is 15 residues. Germline V gene lookup returns CDR1 SGDLS and CDR2 YYNGEE. V shed 4 bases and J 5 bases; nucleotides not matched to a gene: 10. The chain's CDR3 is CASSREDRDGYGYTF. The CDR3, as DNA: TGTGCCAGCAGCCGAGAGGACAGGGACGGGTATGGCTACACCTTC.

The chain couples TRBV27 to TRBJ1-1; D call uncertain. Germline CDR1 MNHEY, CDR2 SMNVEV (reference sequence). The CDR3 loop spans 12 amino acids. V lost 3 bases and J 4 bases, leaving 6 bases between the germline ends. CDR3 nucleotide sequence: TGTGCCAGCAGTTTGTGGACCACTGAAGCTTTCTTT. Its protein product is CASSLWTTEAFF.

The chain employs TRBV14 and TRBJ2-3; 9 bases map to TRBD2. The CDR3 sequence is 16 residues long. The junction had 5 bases not matched to a gene; V was cut back by 2 bases and J by 2 bases. CDR1 is SGHDN and CDR2 is FVKESK in the germline V gene. CDR3 protein: CASSQSLAGPTDTQYF. Written as DNA, the CDR3 is TGTGCCAGCAGCCAATCCCTAGCGGGGCCCACAGATACGCAGTATTTT.

The chain recombines TRBV29-1 with TRBJ2-1, with 10 bases fitting TRBD2. CDR1 SQVTM and CDR2 ANQGSEA come from the germline V gene. This CDR3 has 15 amino acids. With V trimmed by 6 bases and J by 8 bases, 13 bases remained unmatched. The DNA for the CDR3 is TGCAGCGTGGAGGTTCCTAGCGGGGGAGCCCATGAGCAGTTCTTC. Protein: CSVEVPSGGAHEQFF.